Described below is a single TCR beta chain sequence and its context. CDR3 length: 18 amino acids. Germline trimming cut 3 bases from V and 7 bases from J; bases unmatched to any gene: 14. An amount of RNA that ranged from about 0.45 to 1 ug was reverse transcribed with random hexamers. TCRdb re-analysed the immunoSEQ multiplex PCR reads in MiXCR, keeping a single row per CDR3 protein. The table includes approximately 70,000 distinct CDR3 sequences, nearly 96% detected once. In the multiple sclerosis control group, patients were treatment-naive and had stable or active relapsing-remitting disease. These data originate in a study of CD8 T cells in Susac syndrome.

The sample comprised CD4+ T cells from PBMCs. The TCR sequence derives from a human donor with multiple sclerosis. The chain combines TRBV12-3 or TRBV12-4 with TRBJ2-1, with 11 bases lining up with TRBD2. The CDR3 loop is CASSFRGRSGGAKNEQFF. In nucleotides, the CDR3 is TGTGCCAGCAGTTTCAGGGGTCGTAGCGGGGGGGCGAAGAATGAGCAGTTCTTC.